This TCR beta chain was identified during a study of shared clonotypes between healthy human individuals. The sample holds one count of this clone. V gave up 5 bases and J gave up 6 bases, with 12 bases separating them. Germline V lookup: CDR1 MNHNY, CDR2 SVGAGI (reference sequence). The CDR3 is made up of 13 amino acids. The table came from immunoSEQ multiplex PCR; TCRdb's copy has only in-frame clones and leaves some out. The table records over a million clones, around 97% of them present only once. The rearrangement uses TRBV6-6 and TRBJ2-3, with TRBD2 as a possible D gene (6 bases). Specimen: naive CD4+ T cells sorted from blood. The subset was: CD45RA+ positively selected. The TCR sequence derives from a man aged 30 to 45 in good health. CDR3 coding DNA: TGTGCCAGCAGTCCCCGGGGGAGCGATACGCAGTATTTT. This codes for CASSPRGSDTQYF.